The 10 T cell receptor beta chains below all came from one sample that was sequenced in a study of shared clonotypes between healthy human individuals. The repertoire was sequenced with immunoSEQ multiplex PCR; TCRdb's copy has only in-frame clones and lacks some. The repertoire holds about 2.4 million clones, with over 85% as singletons. Sequences were obtained from naive CD4+ T cells from PBMCs. The subset denotes: CD45RA+ positively selected. Receptors originate from a man aged 18-30 years in good health. Some clones in this sample may be carry-over from other donors' samples.

The chain links TRBV10-1 to TRBJ2-1; 9 nucleotides agree with TRBD2. This CDR3 has 15 residues. Trimming removed 0 bases from V and 7 bases from J; junction bases left unmatched: 4. Germline CDR1 WNHNN, CDR2 SYGVQD (reference sequence). The CDR3 DNA reads as TGCGCCAGCAGTGAGTCTAGCGGGAGTTTTAATGAGCAGTTCTTC. Translated: CASSESSGSFNEQFF.

The chain joins TRBV7-3 to TRBJ2-2; 12 bases map to TRBD2. The CDR3 spans 15 residues. V lost 8 bases and J lost 5; bases outside the gene matches: 6. Germline V gives CDR1 SGHTA, CDR2 FQGTGA. CDR3 DNA: TGTGCCAGCGCCCCTAGCGGGAGGGGGACCGGGGAGCTGTTTTTT. Its protein product is CASAPSGRGTGELFF.

The V gene is TRBV7-2, the J gene TRBJ1-2; tentative D call: TRBD1 (5 bases). Germline CDR1 reads SGHTA; CDR2 reads FQGNSA. The CDR3 has 16 amino acids. V was cut by 1 base and J by 0 bases, with 12 bases left in between. CDR3 sequence: CASSLVTGTANYGYTF. CDR3 nucleotides: TGTGCCAGCAGCTTAGTCACCGGGACCGCTAACTATGGCTACACCTTC. Based on the CDR3 plus reference TRBV7-2 and TRBJ1-2, the full variable domain is GAGVSQSPSNKVTEKGKDVELRCDPISGHTALYWYRQSLGQGLEFLIYFQGNSAPDKSGLPSDRFSAERTGGSVSTLTIQRTQQEDSAVYLCASSLVTGTANYGYTFGSGTRLTVV.

CDR3 in DNA: TGCGCCAGCAGCCCCGGGACAGTCACAGATACGCAGTATTTT. Translation: CASSPGTVTDTQYF. The chain has TRBV5-1 and TRBJ2-3; TRBD1 matches 7 bases. The V gene's germline CDR1 is SGHRS and CDR2 YFSETQ. There are 14 residues in the CDR3. V gave up 4 bases and J gave up 2 bases; unmatched junction bases: 4.

The rearrangement uses TRBV4-1 and TRBJ2-7, with 7 positions matching TRBD2. This CDR3 region has 16 residues. CDR1 is MGHRA, CDR2 YSYEKL, per germline. J gave up 0 bases and V 4 bases, and 9 bases lay outside the gene matches. CDR3 amino acids: CASSRIAGGNSYEQYF. CDR3 in DNA: TGCGCCAGCAGCCGAATAGCGGGCGGAAACTCCTACGAGCAGTACTTC.

V and J are TRBV6-5 and TRBJ1-3, with TRBD1 as a possible D gene (6 bases). The CDR3 length is 12 residues. CDR1 and CDR2 (germline): MNHEY, SVGAGI. The V end lost 6 bases, the J end lost 4 bases, and 7 bases lay between the germline ends. CDR3 amino acids: CASRTGGNTIYF. CDR3 DNA sequence: TGTGCCAGCAGAACAGGGGGAAACACCATATATTTT.

This chain connects TRBV18 to TRBJ1-1; no definite D call. Trimming left V 6 bases short and J 5 bases short, with 13 bases between. Germline V lookup: CDR1 KGHSH, CDR2 LQKENI. This CDR3 contains 13 residues. The CDR3 region is CASSPEQETEAFF. CDR3 DNA: TGTGCCAGCTCGCCCGAACAAGAGACTGAAGCTTTCTTT. Based on the CDR3 plus reference TRBV18 and TRBJ1-1, the full variable domain is NAGVMQNPRHLVRRRGQEARLRCSPMKGHSHVYWYRQLPEEGLKFMVYLQKENIIDESGMPKERFSAEFPKEGPSILRIQQVVRGDSAAYFCASSPEQETEAFFGQGTRLTVV.

This chain links TRBV4-1 with TRBJ1-5; no clear D. The CDR3 covers 16 residues. V dropped 3 bases and J dropped 2 bases, with 14 bases sitting between them. Germline V CDR1 and CDR2: MGHRA, YSYEKL. The DNA for the CDR3 is TGCGCCAGCAGCCACCCCGCAAGAACGGGCAATCAGCCCCAGCATTTT. It encodes CASSHPARTGNQPQHF.

This sequence joins TRBV11-2 and TRBJ1-2, with 8 positions matching TRBD1. Trimming took 6 bases from V and 8 from J; bases not matched to a gene: 8. Germline V gene data show CDR1 as SGHAT and CDR2 as FQNNGV. This CDR3 region has 13 residues. DNA of the CDR3: TGTGCCAGCAGAGAGGACAGGGTCAGAGGCTACACCTTC. This gives the protein CASREDRVRGYTF.

There are a few counts of this clone. The chain uses TRBV2 and TRBJ2-2; TRBD2 might be the D (6 bases). V dropped 4 bases and J dropped 7 bases, with 10 bases sitting between them. Per germline, CDR1 SNHLY and CDR2 FYNNEI. This CDR3 comprises 13 residues. The CDR3 DNA sequence: TGTGCCAGCAGTGTTCGGGAGCACGGGGAGCTGTTTTTT. Translation gives CASSVREHGELFF.